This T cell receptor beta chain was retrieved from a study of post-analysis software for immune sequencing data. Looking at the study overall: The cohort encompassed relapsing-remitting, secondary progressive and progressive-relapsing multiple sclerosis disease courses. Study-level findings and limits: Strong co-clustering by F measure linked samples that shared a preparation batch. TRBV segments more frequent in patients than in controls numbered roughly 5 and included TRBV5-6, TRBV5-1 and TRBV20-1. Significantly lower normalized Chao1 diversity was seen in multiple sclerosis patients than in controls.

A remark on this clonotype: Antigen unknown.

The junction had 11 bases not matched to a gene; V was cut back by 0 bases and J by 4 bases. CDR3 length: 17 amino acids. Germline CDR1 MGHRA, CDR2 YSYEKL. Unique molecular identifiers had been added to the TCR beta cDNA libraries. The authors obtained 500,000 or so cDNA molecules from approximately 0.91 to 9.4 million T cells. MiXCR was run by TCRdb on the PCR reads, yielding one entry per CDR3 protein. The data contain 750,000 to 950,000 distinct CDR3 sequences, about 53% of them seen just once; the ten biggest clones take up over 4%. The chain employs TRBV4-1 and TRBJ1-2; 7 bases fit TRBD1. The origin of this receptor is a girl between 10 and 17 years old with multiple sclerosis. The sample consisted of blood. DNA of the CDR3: TGCGCCAGCAGCCAAGACAGGTGGCAGGGGGTGAGCTATGGCTACACCTTC. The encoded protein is CASSQDRWQGVSYGYTF.